Presented here are 14 T cell receptor beta chains from one specimen sequenced in a study of early T cells in non-severe SARS-CoV-2 infection. Using its own MiXCR run on the 5' RACE reads, TCRdb lists one record per CDR3 protein. The sample lists around 31,000 distinct CDR3 sequences, about 10% occurring once. Sequencing was carried out using whole blood. The receptor source for this set is an adult who was a healthcare worker with PCR-confirmed SARS-CoV-2 infection or an uninfected control (not recorded which).

This clonotype was seen at least ten times. J is TRBJ1-4 and V is TRBV4-3; D perhaps matches TRBD1 (6 bases). In germline, CDR1 is LGHNA, CDR2 YSLEER. The CDR3 extends over 14 amino acids. Trimming left V 0 bases short and J 8 bases short, with 10 bases between. CDR3 nucleotide sequence: TGCGCCAGCAGCCAAGAGGGGGCAAAAGAAAAACTGTTTTTT. Translating it yields CASSQEGAKEKLFF.

This clonotype was detected a few times. The genes are TRBV20-1 and TRBJ2-1; 10 bases match TRBD2. J gave up 6 bases and V 2 bases, and 7 bases lay outside the gene matches. Germline V lookup: CDR1 DFQATT, CDR2 SNEGSKA (reference sequence). The CDR3 is 15 amino acids. CDR3 in DNA: TGCAGTGCTAGAATTTCAACTAGCGGGGCCAATGAGCAGTTCTTC. This translates into CSARISTSGANEQFF.

This clonotype was seen at least ten times. V gene TRBV30 combines with J gene TRBJ2-2; D gene uncertain. The V end lost 7 bases, the J end lost 3 bases, and 3 bases lay between the germline ends. Per germline, CDR1 GTSNPN and CDR2 SVGIG (reference sequence). The CDR3 loop spans 10 amino acids. CDR3 in amino acids: CASYTGELFF. CDR3 nucleotides: TGTGCCTCTTACACCGGGGAGCTGTTTTTT.

At least ten counts were recorded for this clonotype. This chain joins TRBV7-3 and TRBJ2-2; D is undetermined. The germline V and J ends were trimmed by 4 bases and 5 bases, with 8 bases remaining between them. Germline-derived CDR1 and CDR2 are SGHTA and FQGTGA. This CDR3 region has 13 residues. In DNA, the CDR3 is TGTGCCAGCAGCTCCATAGCAACCGGGGAGCTGTTTTTT. Residues: CASSSIATGELFF.

This clonotype was seen repeatedly, ten times or more. The chain employs TRBV5-1 and TRBJ2-1; 10 nucleotides align to TRBD2. This CDR3 is 15 amino acids long. The V segment lost 4 bases and the J segment 3 bases; nucleotides outside the gene matches: 4. Germline V gene sequence: CDR1 SGHRS, CDR2 YFSETQ. CDR3 bases: TGCGCCAGCAGCCAGGGACTAGCGAACTACAATGAGCAGTTCTTC. Its translation is CASSQGLANYNEQFF.

The chain couples TRBV5-1 to TRBJ2-7; D may match TRBD1 or TRBD2 (5 bases each). The length of the CDR3 is 15 residues. The V and J ends lost 0 bases and 2 bases respectively, with 12 bases between them. In germline, CDR1 is SGHRS, CDR2 YFSETQ. The CDR3 loop reads CASSLGGTAPYEQYF. The CDR3 DNA is TGCGCCAGCAGCTTGGGGGGGACGGCCCCCTACGAGCAGTACTTC.

This clonotype was seen a handful of times. The V and J genes are TRBV5-6 and TRBJ1-6; D is possibly TRBD1 (6 bases). V lost 3 bases and J 8 bases, leaving 12 bases between the germline ends. CDR1 is SGHDT and CDR2 is YYEEEE in the germline V gene. The length of the CDR3 is 14 residues. Here the CDR3 reads CASSSINRDSPLHF. The CDR3 nucleotides read TGTGCCAGCAGCTCCATAAACAGGGATTCACCCCTCCACTTT.

This clonotype has a count of ten or more. The J gene is TRBJ1-2, the V gene TRBV20-1; no reliable D call. The CDR3 is 14 amino acids. V was cut by 5 bases and J by 8 bases, with 21 bases left in between. CDR1 is DFQATT and CDR2 is SNEGSKA in the germline V gene (reference sequence). CDR3 DNA sequence: TGCAGTGCTTCGTCCCAGGACGAGGCAGGAGGCTACACCTTC. Amino acids: CSASSQDEAGGYTF.

This clonotype was recorded at least ten times. This rearrangement joins TRBV12-3 or TRBV12-4 to TRBJ2-5; D gene uncertain. Between the trimmed V and J ends, which lost 2 bases and 9 bases, there was a span of 10 bases. The CDR3 has 12 residues. The CDR3 DNA reads as TGTGCCAGCAGTTTATCGCTGGCTTCCCAGTACTTC. Its protein is CASSLSLASQYF.

The chain recombines TRBV12-3 or TRBV12-4 with TRBJ2-2; TRBD2 aligns across 13 bases. V was clipped by 4 bases and J by 7 bases; unmatched bases: 6. The CDR3 is made up of 16 amino acids. The DNA of the CDR3 is TGTGCCAGCAGTTCATGGACTAGCGGGGGCGGCGGGGAGCTGTTTTTT. Translated: CASSSWTSGGGGELFF.

This clonotype has a count of ten or more. V and J are TRBV7-2 and TRBJ2-7, with 10 positions matching TRBD2. J was trimmed by 2 bases and V by 5 bases; bases with no gene match: 6. Germline loops: CDR1 SGHTA, CDR2 FQGNSA. This CDR3 has 15 residues. The CDR3 is CASSQLAGLTYEQYF. CDR3 in DNA: TGTGCCAGCAGCCAACTAGCGGGGTTGACCTACGAGCAGTACTTC.

This clonotype was detected many times. The V and J genes are TRBV20-1 and TRBJ2-7, with TRBD2 as a possible D gene (6 bases). From germline, CDR1 is DFQATT and CDR2 SNEGSKA (reference sequence). CDR3 size: 13 residues. Deletions cut 6 bases from V and 4 bases from J, with 16 bases between. The CDR3 reads CSAGGRGRYEQYF. CDR3 nucleotide sequence: TGCAGTGCAGGCGGTCGGGGGAGATACGAGCAGTACTTC.

This clonotype appeared many times. This chain joins TRBV18 and TRBJ2-5, with a weak D call TRBD2 (5 bases). There are 14 residues in the CDR3. Trimming pared 0 bases from V and 7 bases from J, leaving 12 bases between. Germline V gives CDR1 KGHSH, CDR2 LQKENI. The CDR3 DNA reads TGTGCCAGCTCACCACCACCTGGAGGCGGGACCCAGTACTTC. This codes for CASSPPPGGGTQYF.

The chain combines TRBV2 with TRBJ2-1; maybe TRBD1 (6 bases). Germline CDR1 reads SNHLY; CDR2 reads FYNNEI. The CDR3 loop spans 17 amino acids. Trimming removed 4 bases from V and 7 bases from J, with 23 bases in between. The CDR3 sequence is CASSVHGGTSAFNEQFF. Here the CDR3 DNA reads TGTGCCAGCAGTGTACACGGTGGGACAAGCGCTTTTAATGAGCAGTTCTTC.